This entry features one T cell receptor beta chain sequence. No antigen is known for it. The CDR3 extends over 12 amino acids. Germline V lookup: CDR1 SGHRS, CDR2 YFSETQ. The V gene lost 2 bases and the J gene lost 8 bases, with 10 bases spanning the gap. Libraries were prepared by immunoSEQ multiplex PCR; TCRdb keeps only in-frame clonotypes and omits some of them. The sample has 95,000 to 150,000 clones, around 87% seen once; the top ten hold approximately 3.5%. The source of the sample is a study of T cell responses to AZD1222 COVID-19 vaccine. Study results and limitations: Targets within unmutated variant regions were reportedly found for nearly half of spike-specific TCRs.

This receptor was identified in an adult in good health. This chain joins TRBV5-1 and TRBJ1-2; no reliable D call. Sequencing used peripheral blood, obtained on day 0 of AZD1222 vaccination. CDR3 in DNA: TGCGCCAGCAGCTTTGACACCCTAGGCTACACCTTC. It specifies CASSFDTLGYTF.